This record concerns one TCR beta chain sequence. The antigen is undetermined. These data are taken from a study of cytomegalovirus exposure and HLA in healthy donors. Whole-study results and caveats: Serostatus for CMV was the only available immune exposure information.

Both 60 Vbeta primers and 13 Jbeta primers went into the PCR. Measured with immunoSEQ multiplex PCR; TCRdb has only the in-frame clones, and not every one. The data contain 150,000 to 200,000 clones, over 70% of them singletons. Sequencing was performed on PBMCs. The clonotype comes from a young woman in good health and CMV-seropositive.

The CDR3 protein is CASSLRGTSGIKGYF. The CDR3 DNA follows: TGTGCCAGCAGCTTGAGGGGGACTAGCGGCATTAAGGGGTATTTT. The chain employs TRBV11-3 and TRBJ2-3, with 11 nucleotides matching TRBD2. V was pared by 3 bases and J by 14 bases, with 13 bases of the junction left unmatched. This CDR3 is 15 amino acids long. Looked up from germline, CDR1 is SGHNT and CDR2 is YENEEA.